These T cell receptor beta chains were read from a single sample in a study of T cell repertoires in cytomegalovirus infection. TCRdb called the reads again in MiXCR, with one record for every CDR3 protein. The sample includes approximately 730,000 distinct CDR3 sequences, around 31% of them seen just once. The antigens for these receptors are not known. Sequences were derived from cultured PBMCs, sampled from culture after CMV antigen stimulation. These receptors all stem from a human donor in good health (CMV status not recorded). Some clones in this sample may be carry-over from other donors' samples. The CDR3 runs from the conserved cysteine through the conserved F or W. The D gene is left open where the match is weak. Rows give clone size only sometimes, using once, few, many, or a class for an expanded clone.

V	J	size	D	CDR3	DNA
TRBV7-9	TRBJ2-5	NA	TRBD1	CASSQRQGAETQYF	TGTGCCAGCAGCCAACGTCAGGGGGCAGAGACCCAGTACTTC
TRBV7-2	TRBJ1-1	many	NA	CASSGRDPGNTEAFF	TGTGCCAGCAGCGGCCGGGACCCTGGGAACACTGAAGCTTTCTTT
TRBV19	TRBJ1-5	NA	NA	CASSIDRWTSPNQPQHF	TGTGCCAGTAGTATAGATCGGTGGACATCGCCCAATCAGCCCCAGCATTTT
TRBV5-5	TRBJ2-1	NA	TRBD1	CASSSGTGWGYNEQFF	TGTGCCAGCAGCTCCGGGACAGGGTGGGGCTACAATGAGCAGTTCTTC
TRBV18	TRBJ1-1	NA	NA	CASSPLIGMNTEAFF	TGTGCCAGCTCACCCTTAATCGGCATGAACACTGAAGCTTTCTTT
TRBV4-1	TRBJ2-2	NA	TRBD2	CASSRGLAGGLAGELFF	TGCGCCAGCAGCCGAGGACTAGCGGGGGGGCTGGCCGGGGAGCTGTTTTTT
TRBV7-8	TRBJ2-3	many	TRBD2	CASSLALLAGDHTDTQYF	TGTGCCAGCAGCTTAGCGCTACTAGCGGGGGATCACACAGATACGCAGTATTTT
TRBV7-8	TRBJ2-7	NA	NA	CASSPGVRRDEQYF	TGTGCCAGCAGCCCCGGGGTCCGCCGCGACGAGCAGTACTTC
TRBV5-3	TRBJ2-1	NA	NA	CASSSGRLVNGNEQFF	TGTGCCAGCAGCTCGGGGCGACTAGTAAATGGCAATGAGCAGTTCTTC
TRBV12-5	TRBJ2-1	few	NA	CASGLEEDNEQFF	TGTGCTAGTGGTTTGGAGGAGGACAATGAGCAGTTCTTC
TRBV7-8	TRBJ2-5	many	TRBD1	CASSLARTGSETQYF	TGTGCCAGCAGCTTAGCCCGGACAGGGTCAGAGACCCAGTACTTC
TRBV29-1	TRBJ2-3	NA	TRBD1	CSARGGQGATDTQYF	TGCAGCGCCCGGGGGGGACAGGGGGCCACAGATACGCAGTATTTT
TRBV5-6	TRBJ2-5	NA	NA	CASSGIEGGTQYF	TGTGCCAGCAGCGGAATTGAAGGGGGGACCCAGTACTTC
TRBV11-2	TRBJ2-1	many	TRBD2	CASSLRLAGSGEQFF	TGTGCCAGCAGCTTGCGACTAGCGGGAAGTGGTGAGCAGTTCTTC
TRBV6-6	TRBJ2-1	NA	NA	CASRALERAQNEQFF	TGTGCCAGCAGAGCTCTAGAACGGGCCCAAAATGAGCAGTTCTTC
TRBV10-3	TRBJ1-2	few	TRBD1	CAIRGTGSVYGYTF	TGTGCCATCCGGGGGACAGGGTCTGTCTATGGCTACACCTTC
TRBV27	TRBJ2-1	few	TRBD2	CASSLAGPPLNEQFF	TGTGCCAGCAGCTTAGCGGGCCCGCCCCTCAATGAGCAGTTCTTC
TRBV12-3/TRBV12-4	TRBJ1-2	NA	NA	CASSLFRRQGDGYTF	TGTGCCAGCAGTTTATTTCGCCGGCAGGGCGATGGCTACACCTTC
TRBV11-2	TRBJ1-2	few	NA	CASSLDGSDGIINYGYTF	TGTGCCAGCAGCTTAGATGGGTCGGACGGGATAATAAACTATGGCTACACCTTC
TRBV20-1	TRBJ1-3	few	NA	CSARVSGAGNTIYF	TGCAGTGCTAGAGTTTCGGGAGCTGGAAACACCATATATTTT
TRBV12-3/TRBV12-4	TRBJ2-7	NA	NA	CASTHGGGDYEQYF	TGTGCCAGCACCCACGGAGGGGGGGACTACGAGCAGTACTTC
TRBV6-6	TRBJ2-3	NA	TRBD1	CASSYSSLPRDRVYDTQYF	TGTGCCAGCAGTTACTCTTCACTACCTCGGGACAGGGTGTACGATACGCAGTATTTT
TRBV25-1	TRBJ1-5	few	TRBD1	CASRRSLDRVVNQPQHF	TGTGCCAGCAGGAGGTCACTGGACAGGGTCGTTAATCAGCCCCAGCATTTT
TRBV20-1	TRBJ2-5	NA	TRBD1	CSARDRGGAKETQYF	TGCAGTGCTAGAGATCGAGGGGGCGCGAAAGAGACCCAGTACTTC
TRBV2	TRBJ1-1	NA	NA	CASSATGPLEAFF	TGTGCCAGCAGCGCTACAGGGCCCCTTGAAGCTTTCTTT
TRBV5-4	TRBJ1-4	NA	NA	CASSHSGEGGEKLFF	TGTGCCAGCAGCCACTCGGGGGAGGGAGGGGAAAAACTGTTTTTT
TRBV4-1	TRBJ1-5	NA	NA	CASSPKPDGGDGGNQPQHF	TGCGCCAGCAGCCCCAAGCCGGACGGTGGGGACGGGGGCAATCAGCCCCAGCATTTT